The 6 T cell receptor beta chains below all came from one sample that was sequenced in a study of cytomegalovirus exposure and HLA in healthy donors. 60 Vbeta and 13 Jbeta primers were used in PCR. Libraries were prepared by immunoSEQ multiplex PCR; TCRdb keeps only in-frame clonotypes and omits some of them. Here the sample spans about 90,000 clones, about 67% being singletons. Sequenced: PBMCs. The receptors originated from a woman aged 18 to 35 in good health and CMV-seropositive.

This rearrangement joins TRBV4-1 to TRBJ2-3, with TRBD1 identical over 9 bases. The CDR3 runs 16 residues. CDR1 and CDR2 (germline): MGHRA, YSYEKL. The V and J ends lost 3 bases and 9 bases, in that order; junction bases with no gene match: 13. The CDR3 nucleotides read TGCGCCAGCAGCCATCGATGGGGACAGGGAAGGGGGACGCAGTATTTT. Protein product: CASSHRWGQGRGTQYF.

CDR3 coding DNA: TGTGCCAGCAGTGAGGTTGCCTACGAGCAGTACTTC. This translates into CASSEVAYEQYF. The chain joins TRBV6-6 to TRBJ2-5; D ambiguous. The J call is in doubt because the DNA end fits TRBJ2-7 better. This CDR3 contains 12 residues. Germline values: CDR1 MNHNY, CDR2 SVGAGI (reference sequence).

This chain uses TRBV6-5 with TRBJ2-6, with a weak D call TRBD2 (6 bases). The V end was cut by 6 bases, the J end by 2 bases, with 11 bases between. This CDR3 comprises 15 residues. Germline lookup yields CDR1 MNHEY and CDR2 SVGAGI. The DNA of the CDR3 is TGTGCCAGCAGACGCGGGACGGCTGGGGCCAACGTCCTGACTTTC. The encoded protein is CASRRGTAGANVLTF.

This clone has only one observation. The chain recombines TRBV2 with TRBJ2-7; D remains ambiguous. V gave up 8 bases and J gave up 2 bases, with 10 bases separating them. Looked up from germline, CDR1 is SNHLY and CDR2 is FYNNEI. CDR3 length: 12 residues. This CDR3 is CASLGLTYEQYF. The CDR3 nucleotides read TGTGCCAGCCTTGGGCTGACCTACGAGCAGTACTTC.

Of note for this clone: One end of the junction varies from germline; a read error may be responsible. DNA for the CDR3: TGTGCCACGGCGGCCGTCTATGGCTACACCTTC. Translated: CATAAVYGYTF. The chain joins TRBV29-1 to TRBJ1-2; D gene uncertain. CDR3 length: 11 residues. CDR1 SQVTM and CDR2 ANQGSEA come from the germline V gene.

The sample holds a few counts of this clone. V is TRBV27 and J is TRBJ2-7; D not resolved. This CDR3 is built from 12 residues. CDR1 and CDR2 from the germline V gene are MNHEY and SMNVEV (reference sequence). Trimming took 4 bases from V and 5 from J, leaving 9 bases between them. CDR3 residues: CASSSPPNEQYF. The CDR3 DNA reads TGTGCCAGCAGTTCCCCCCCCAACGAGCAGTACTTC.